The 19 T cell receptor beta chains below come from one sample, sequenced in a study of T cells in Graves' hyperthyroidism and ophthalmopathy. The investigators amplified TCR beta CDR3 regions from RNA transcripts. Carried out on the TCR CDR3, a first-round RT-PCR used the HTBI primer set. TCRdb itself ran the multiplex PCR reads through MiXCR, one entry per CDR3 protein. The repertoire holds about 200,000 distinct CDR3 sequences, with roughly 18% as singletons. Sequenced: blood. The receptors shown here come from a man aged 40-55 years with Graves' hyperthyroidism.

The CDR3 loop is CASSVASGTGGFETQYF. The CDR3 bases are TGTGCCAGCAGCGTAGCTTCTGGGACAGGGGGCTTTGAGACCCAGTACTTC. This rearrangement joins TRBV9 to TRBJ2-5; 12 bases map to TRBD1. This CDR3 has 17 amino acids. CDR1 SGDLS and CDR2 YYNGEE come from the germline V gene. Trimming took 0 bases from V and 5 from J; bases not matched to a gene: 8.

This clonotype was recorded at least ten times. The chain recombines TRBV30 with TRBJ2-5; 7 bases are a match to TRBD1. This CDR3 comprises 14 residues. Germline V gene sequence: CDR1 GTSNPN, CDR2 SVGIG (reference sequence). V shed 3 bases, J shed 4 bases, and the junction held 8 bases outside the gene matches. CDR3 loop: CAWSDTGVGETQYF. The CDR3 DNA follows: TGTGCCTGGAGCGACACAGGGGTGGGAGAGACCCAGTACTTC.

This clonotype was observed a few times. This sequence joins TRBV19 and TRBJ2-5, with TRBD1 matching over 7 bases. Germline V gene data show CDR1 as LNHDA and CDR2 as SQIVND (reference sequence). The CDR3 length is 16 residues. V trimming: 2 bases; J trimming: 2 bases; junction bases outside the gene matches: 8. CDR3 amino acids: CASSITQGPTQETQYF. CDR3 in DNA: TGTGCCAGTAGTATAACACAGGGGCCGACTCAAGAGACCCAGTACTTC. The full variable domain, in which reference TRBV19 and TRBJ2-5 provide the parts outside the CDR3, is DGGITQSPKYLFRKEGQNVTLSCEQNLNHDAMYWYRQDPGQGLRLIYYSQIVNDFQKGDIAEGYSVSREKKESFPLTVTSAQKNPTAFYLCASSITQGPTQETQYFGPGTRLLVL.

This clonotype showed up many times. This chain uses TRBV18 with TRBJ2-7; 7 nucleotides agree with TRBD2. CDR1 and CDR2 from the germline V gene are KGHSH and LQKENI. This CDR3 has 14 amino acids. J was trimmed by 2 bases and V by 4 bases; bases with no gene match: 5. The CDR3 DNA reads TGTGCCAGCTCACTTTGGGGGGGTGCCTACGAGCAGTACTTC. Encoded protein: CASSLWGGAYEQYF. Drawing the rest from reference TRBV18 and TRBJ2-7, the complete variable domain is NAGVMQNPRHLVRRRGQEARLRCSPMKGHSHVYWYRQLPEEGLKFMVYLQKENIIDESGMPKERFSAEFPKEGPSILRIQQVVRGDSAAYFCASSLWGGAYEQYFGPGTRLTVT.

This clonotype was found many times. This chain uses TRBV11-2 with TRBJ2-7; D not certain. This CDR3 comprises 14 residues. V lost 0 bases and J lost 3, with 9 bases in between. Germline V CDR1 and CDR2: SGHAT, FQNNGV. This chain's CDR3 is CASSLEWLDYEQYF. CDR3 nucleotides: TGTGCCAGCAGCTTAGAGTGGCTCGACTACGAGCAGTACTTC.

This clonotype was recorded at least ten times. The rearrangement links TRBV5-1 to TRBJ1-5, with D perhaps matching TRBD1 (5 bases). V lost 2 bases to trimming and J lost 3 bases, with 9 bases between them. The V gene's germline CDR1 is SGHRS and CDR2 YFSETQ. The CDR3 sequence is 14 residues long. The chain's CDR3 is CASSFGADNQPQHF. DNA of the CDR3: TGCGCCAGCAGCTTTGGGGCAGACAATCAGCCCCAGCATTTT. Full variable domain (rest looked up from reference TRBV5-1 and TRBJ1-5): KAGVTQTPRYLIKTRGQQVTLSCSPISGHRSVSWYQQTPGQGLQFLFEYFSETQRNKGNFPGRFSGRQFSNSRSEMNVSTLELGDSALYLCASSFGADNQPQHFGDGTRLSIL.

This clonotype was recorded at least ten times. V usage is TRBV7-8 and J usage is TRBJ2-1; 9 nucleotides line up with TRBD1. The germline gives CDR1 SGHVS, CDR2 FQNEAQ. The V gene end was trimmed by 5 bases and the J gene end by 9 bases; junction bases not matched to a gene: 14. This CDR3 has 16 amino acids. In DNA form, the CDR3 reads TGTGCCAGCAGCCACCTGCTCGGACAGGGGAGAGGTGAGCAGTTCTTC. Translating gives CASSHLLGQGRGEQFF. The whole variable domain, filled in from reference TRBV7-8 and TRBJ2-1, reads GAGVSQSPRYKVAKRGQDVALRCDPISGHVSLFWYQQALGQGPEFLTYFQNEAQLDKSGLPSDRFFAERPEGSVSTLKIQRTQQEDSAVYLCASSHLLGQGRGEQFFGPGTRLTVL.

This chain uses TRBV12-3 or TRBV12-4 with TRBJ1-4; TRBD1 is a possible D gene (5 bases). CDR3 length: 14 residues. The ends were cut back, 5 bases at V and 7 bases at J, with 14 bases in the middle. The CDR3 protein is CASSAGRVGEKLFF. The DNA of the CDR3 is TGTGCCAGCAGTGCAGGGAGGGTGGGTGAAAAACTGTTTTTT.

V and J are TRBV6-2 or TRBV6-3 and TRBJ2-3; 7 nucleotides line up with TRBD2. The CDR3 contains 15 residues. Germline loops: CDR1 MNHEY, CDR2 SVGEGT. With 5 bases clipped from V and 0 bases from J, the junction kept 5 bases outside the gene matches. As DNA, the CDR3 is TGTGCCAGCAGTGACTTCGGGGGGAGCACAGATACGCAGTATTTT. Translated: CASSDFGGSTDTQYF.

This clonotype was observed at least ten times. CDR3 DNA sequence: TGTGCCAGCAGCTTAAGACAGGCTACCTACGAGCAGTACTTC. Protein product: CASSLRQATYEQYF. This chain joins TRBV7-9 and TRBJ2-7, with D maybe TRBD1 (6 bases). The CDR3 sequence is 14 residues long. Germline V gene sequence: CDR1 SEHNR, CDR2 FQNEAQ (reference sequence). With 2 bases removed from V and 2 bases from J, the gap between germline ends came to 10 bases. The entire variable domain, with the rest obtained from reference TRBV7-9 and TRBJ2-7, is as follows: DTGVSQNPRHKITKRGQNVTFRCDPISEHNRLYWYRQTLGQGPEFLTYFQNEAQLEKSRLLSDRFSAERPKGSFSTLEIQRTEQGDSAMYLCASSLRQATYEQYFGPGTRLTVT.

The rearrangement joins TRBV6-5 to TRBJ2-2, with a possible D match to TRBD2 (6 bases). V lost 4 bases, J lost 3 bases, and 15 bases lay in between. Germline CDR1 reads MNHEY; CDR2 reads SVGAGI. This CDR3 region has 16 residues. The CDR3, as DNA: TGTGCCAGCAGTTTCCTGACGCGGGGCGACACCGGGGAGCTGTTTTTT. Translated: CASSFLTRGDTGELFF.

The chain couples TRBV5-1 to TRBJ2-5; no definite D call. V lost 0 bases and J 0 bases, leaving 12 bases between the germline ends. Germline loops: CDR1 SGHRS, CDR2 YFSETQ. There are 16 residues in the CDR3. The chain's CDR3 is CASSLAGHIDQETQYF. The CDR3 coding sequence is TGCGCCAGCAGCTTGGCCGGGCATATAGACCAAGAGACCCAGTACTTC.

This rearrangement joins TRBV5-1 to TRBJ2-3; D may be TRBD1 (5 bases). The V end lost 2 bases, the J end lost 1 base, and 11 bases lay between the germline ends. Germline V CDR1 and CDR2: SGHRS, YFSETQ. The CDR3 spans 15 residues. DNA of the CDR3: TGCGCCAGCAGCTTACAGGACCTTCGCACAGATACGCAGTATTTT. Protein sequence: CASSLQDLRTDTQYF.

This clonotype was seen at least ten times. This chain uses TRBV11-3 with TRBJ2-7; 9 bases align to TRBD1. CDR1 SGHNT and CDR2 YENEEA come from the germline V gene. After removal of 7 bases from V and 2 bases from J, the junction contained 9 bases not matched to a gene. CDR3 length: 15 residues. The CDR3 region has the DNA TGTGCCAGCACGCGAACCGGGACAGGGCCCTACGAGCAGTACTTC. It is translated as CASTRTGTGPYEQYF.

The chain combines TRBV7-9 with TRBJ1-3, with D possibly matching TRBD1 (5 bases). CDR3 length: 15 residues. V was pared by 1 base and J by 2 bases, with 9 bases between. Germline CDR1 SEHNR, CDR2 FQNEAQ (reference sequence). As DNA, the CDR3 is TGTGCCAGCAGCTTAGAAGGAGGGGCTGGAAACACCATATATTTT. It codes for CASSLEGGAGNTIYF.

The V gene is TRBV7-8, the J gene TRBJ2-1; D is possibly TRBD2 (6 bases). This CDR3 is 15 amino acids long. Trimming took 4 bases from V and 3 from J, leaving 13 bases between them. Germline V CDR1 and CDR2: SGHVS, FQNEAQ. The CDR3, as DNA: TGTGCCAGCAGCTCCCCCTGGGGGGACTACAATGAGCAGTTCTTC. Translating gives CASSSPWGDYNEQFF.

This clonotype has at least ten counts. The chain has TRBV7-3 and TRBJ1-6; TRBD1 agrees at 7 bases. CDR1 and CDR2 (germline): SGHTA, FQGTGA. V dropped 0 bases and J dropped 14; count of bases not matched to a gene: 4. This CDR3 contains 13 residues. The CDR3 nucleotides are TGTGCCAGCAGCTTAACTAGGGACAGTGCCCTCCACTTT. Translation gives CASSLTRDSALHF.

V and J are TRBV9 and TRBJ2-3; the match to TRBD2 covers 8 bases. Germline V gene sequence: CDR1 SGDLS, CDR2 YYNGEE. The CDR3 contains 15 residues. V trimming: 3 bases; J trimming: 6 bases; junction bases outside the gene matches: 9. The CDR3 DNA follows: TGTGCCAGCAGCGCCGGGACTAGGGGGAGGGATACGCAGTATTTT. It specifies CASSAGTRGRDTQYF.

This clonotype came up many times. The chain combines TRBV18 with TRBJ1-5, with a possible D match to TRBD1 (5 bases). The CDR3 runs 14 residues. Germline values: CDR1 KGHSH, CDR2 LQKENI. Trimming pared 6 bases from V and 0 bases from J, leaving 9 bases between. The CDR3 loop is CASSQGNSNQPQHF. Here the CDR3 DNA reads TGTGCCAGCTCGCAGGGAAATAGCAATCAGCCCCAGCATTTT.